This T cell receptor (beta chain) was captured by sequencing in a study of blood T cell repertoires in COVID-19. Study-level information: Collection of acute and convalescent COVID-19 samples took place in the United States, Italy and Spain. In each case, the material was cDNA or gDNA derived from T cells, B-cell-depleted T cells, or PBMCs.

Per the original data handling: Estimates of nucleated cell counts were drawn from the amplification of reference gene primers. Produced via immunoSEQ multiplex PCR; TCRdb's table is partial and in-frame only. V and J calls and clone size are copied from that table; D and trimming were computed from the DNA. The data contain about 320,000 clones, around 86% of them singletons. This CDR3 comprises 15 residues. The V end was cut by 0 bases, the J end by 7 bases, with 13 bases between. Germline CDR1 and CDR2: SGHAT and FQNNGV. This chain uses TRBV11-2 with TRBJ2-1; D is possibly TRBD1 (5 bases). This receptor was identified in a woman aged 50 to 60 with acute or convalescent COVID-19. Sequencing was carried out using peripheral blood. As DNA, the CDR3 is TGTGCCAGCAGCTTAGATCCCTGGGGCGGTAATGAGCAGTTCTTC. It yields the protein CASSLDPWGGNEQFF.